A selection of T cell receptor beta chains follows, all from one sample in a study of radiation and T cells in renal cell carcinoma. Profiled with immunoSEQ multiplex PCR; TCRdb holds only in-frame clones, not every one. The data contain some 110,000 clones, around 84% of them singletons. Sequences were derived from blood, sampled from a patient whose treatment included radiotherapy and nephrectomy. The receptors stem from a woman aged 60 to 75 with renal cell carcinoma. Each CDR3 is given with its conserved first and last residue. D genes are given only for firm matches. A clone size is listed for some rows: how often the clone was seen (once, few, many), or a class if it is expanded.

CDR3 length: 12; clone size: few; V gene: TRBV25-1; J gene: TRBJ1-1; D gene: -; CDR3 protein: CASSDVFTEAFF; CDR3 DNA: TGTGCCAGCAGTGACGTTTTTACTGAAGCTTTCTTT
CDR3 length: 15; clone size: -; V gene: TRBV5-4; J gene: TRBJ1-6; D gene: -; CDR3 protein: CASSLAGGNRSPLHF; CDR3 DNA: TGTGCCAGCAGCTTGGCCGGGGGGAACCGTTCACCCCTCCACTTT
CDR3 length: 11; clone size: few; V gene: TRBV7-9; J gene: TRBJ2-7; D gene: -; CDR3 protein: CASSLTYEQYF; CDR3 DNA: TGTGCCAGCAGCTTAACCTACGAGCAGTACTTC
CDR3 length: 16; clone size: few; V gene: TRBV4-1; J gene: TRBJ1-1; D gene: -; CDR3 protein: CASSQGEWHRNTEAFF; CDR3 DNA: TGCGCCAGCAGCCAGGGGGAGTGGCATCGCAACACTGAAGCTTTCTTT
CDR3 length: 14; clone size: -; V gene: TRBV6-1; J gene: TRBJ1-4; D gene: -; CDR3 protein: CASSPWEYNEKLFF; CDR3 DNA: TGTGCCAGCAGCCCCTGGGAGTATAATGAAAAACTGTTTTTT
CDR3 length: 15; clone size: -; V gene: TRBV7-9; J gene: TRBJ2-3; D gene: -; CDR3 protein: CASSRGAGSTDTQYF; CDR3 DNA: TGTGCCAGCAGCCGCGGTGCGGGGAGCACAGATACGCAGTATTTT
CDR3 length: 14; clone size: -; V gene: TRBV5-4; J gene: TRBJ2-1; D gene: -; CDR3 protein: CASSLASRGGEQFF; CDR3 DNA: TGTGCCAGCAGCTTGGCCTCACGAGGGGGGGAGCAGTTCTTC
CDR3 length: 10; clone size: -; V gene: TRBV20-1; J gene: TRBJ2-7; D gene: -; CDR3 protein: CSASSAEQYF; CDR3 DNA: TGCAGTGCTAGTTCGGCCGAGCAGTACTTC
CDR3 length: 14; clone size: -; V gene: TRBV6-5; J gene: TRBJ1-2; D gene: -; CDR3 protein: CAVSPQGRVGGYTF; CDR3 DNA: TGTGCTGTCTCCCCCCAAGGCAGGGTGGGTGGCTACACCTTC
CDR3 length: 14; clone size: once; V gene: TRBV28; J gene: TRBJ1-1; D gene: TRBD1; CDR3 protein: CASNRDRVNTEAFF; CDR3 DNA: TGTGCCAGCAACCGGGACAGGGTGAACACTGAAGCTTTCTTT
CDR3 length: 16; clone size: -; V gene: TRBV28; J gene: TRBJ2-7; D gene: -; CDR3 protein: CASSLPYRELSYEQYF; CDR3 DNA: TGTGCCAGCAGTTTACCCTACAGGGAATTATCCTACGAGCAGTACTTC
CDR3 length: 14; clone size: once; V gene: TRBV13; J gene: TRBJ1-1; D gene: TRBD1; CDR3 protein: CASSPKGARTEAFF; CDR3 DNA: TGTGCCAGCAGCCCGAAGGGGGCGCGCACTGAAGCTTTCTTT
CDR3 length: 11; clone size: -; V gene: TRBV18; J gene: TRBJ1-3; D gene: -; CDR3 protein: CASSLRNTIYF; CDR3 DNA: TGTGCCAGCTCCCTCAGAAACACCATATATTTT
CDR3 length: 13; clone size: -; V gene: TRBV18; J gene: TRBJ2-7; D gene: TRBD1; CDR3 protein: CASGQGISYEQYF; CDR3 DNA: TGTGCCAGCGGACAGGGGATTTCCTACGAGCAGTACTTC
CDR3 length: 15; clone size: few; V gene: TRBV28; J gene: TRBJ2-3; D gene: -; CDR3 protein: CASSFPVGSTDTQYF; CDR3 DNA: TGTGCCAGCAGTTTCCCCGTAGGTAGTACAGATACGCAGTATTTT
CDR3 length: 13; clone size: -; V gene: TRBV7-6; J gene: TRBJ1-1; D gene: -; CDR3 protein: CASSPTREGEAFF; CDR3 DNA: TGTGCCAGCAGCCCTACCCGGGAAGGGGAAGCTTTCTTT
CDR3 length: 15; clone size: -; V gene: TRBV7-2; J gene: TRBJ1-4; D gene: -; CDR3 protein: CASSPFPTTNEKLFF; CDR3 DNA: TGTGCCAGCAGCCCTTTCCCCACAACTAATGAAAAACTGTTTTTT
CDR3 length: 14; clone size: -; V gene: TRBV27; J gene: TRBJ1-6; D gene: -; CDR3 protein: CASSYRDANSPLHF; CDR3 DNA: TGTGCCAGCAGTTACAGGGATGCTAATTCACCCCTCCACTTT
CDR3 length: 14; clone size: -; V gene: TRBV28; J gene: TRBJ2-5; D gene: TRBD2; CDR3 protein: CASSRAGAGETQYF; CDR3 DNA: TGTGCCAGCAGTCGAGCGGGAGCGGGGGAGACCCAGTACTTC
CDR3 length: 14; clone size: few; V gene: TRBV28; J gene: TRBJ1-2; D gene: TRBD1; CDR3 protein: CASSTRDRGGGYTF; CDR3 DNA: TGTGCCAGCAGTACCCGGGACAGGGGAGGTGGCTACACCTTC
CDR3 length: 15; clone size: -; V gene: TRBV19; J gene: TRBJ1-5; D gene: -; CDR3 protein: CASSRGTVSNQPQHF; CDR3 DNA: TGTGCCAGTAGTAGGGGGACGGTTAGCAATCAGCCCCAGCATTTT
CDR3 length: 17; clone size: few; V gene: TRBV19; J gene: TRBJ1-5; D gene: -; CDR3 protein: CASSMAGSGLSNQPQHF; CDR3 DNA: TGTGCCAGTAGTATGGCAGGGTCGGGACTCAGCAATCAGCCCCAGCATTTT
CDR3 length: 16; clone size: -; V gene: TRBV7-9; J gene: TRBJ2-1; D gene: -; CDR3 protein: CASSLGPPGSYNEQFF; CDR3 DNA: TGTGCCAGCAGCTTAGGTCCTCCCGGCTCCTACAATGAGCAGTTCTTC
CDR3 length: 18; clone size: -; V gene: TRBV6-1; J gene: TRBJ2-3; D gene: -; CDR3 protein: CASSEWGGGTAVADTQYF; CDR3 DNA: TGTGCCAGCAGTGAATGGGGGGGAGGGACAGCAGTCGCAGATACGCAGTATTTT
CDR3 length: 15; clone size: -; V gene: TRBV6-1; J gene: TRBJ1-4; D gene: -; CDR3 protein: CASSSLTGSNEKLFF; CDR3 DNA: TGTGCCAGCAGTTCTTTAACAGGGAGTAATGAAAAACTGTTTTTT
CDR3 length: 14; clone size: -; V gene: TRBV28; J gene: TRBJ1-1; D gene: -; CDR3 protein: CASPPSGGRTEAFF; CDR3 DNA: TGTGCCAGCCCCCCGTCGGGAGGCAGGACTGAAGCTTTCTTT
CDR3 length: 15; clone size: -; V gene: TRBV9; J gene: TRBJ2-3; D gene: TRBD2; CDR3 protein: CASSPGTSGNGAQYF; CDR3 DNA: TGTGCCAGCAGCCCCGGGACTAGCGGGAACGGGGCGCAGTATTTT
CDR3 length: 13; clone size: few; V gene: TRBV7-8; J gene: TRBJ1-5; D gene: -; CDR3 protein: CASSVYSNQPQHF; CDR3 DNA: TGTGCCAGCAGCGTGTATAGCAATCAGCCCCAGCATTTT
CDR3 length: 17; clone size: -; V gene: TRBV27; J gene: TRBJ1-2; D gene: -; CDR3 protein: CASFTTNYLAGAGGYTF; CDR3 DNA: TGTGCCAGCTTTACAACCAACTACTTGGCGGGGGCAGGGGGCTACACCTTC
CDR3 length: 17; clone size: -; V gene: TRBV7-8; J gene: TRBJ2-2; D gene: -; CDR3 protein: CASSLPRRLSPTGELFF; CDR3 DNA: TGTGCCAGCAGCTTACCCCGTAGACTAAGTCCCACCGGGGAGCTGTTTTTT
CDR3 length: 15; clone size: -; V gene: TRBV11-3; J gene: TRBJ2-7; D gene: -; CDR3 protein: CASSPAGDRGEEQYF; CDR3 DNA: TGTGCCAGCAGCCCCGCGGGAGACAGGGGAGAAGAGCAGTACTTC
CDR3 length: 12; clone size: -; V gene: TRBV19; J gene: TRBJ2-7; D gene: -; CDR3 protein: CASSRGPYEQYF; CDR3 DNA: TGTGCCAGTAGTAGGGGGCCGTACGAGCAGTACTTC
CDR3 length: 13; clone size: few; V gene: TRBV5-1; J gene: TRBJ1-2; D gene: -; CDR3 protein: CASSTGAGDGYTF; CDR3 DNA: TGCGCCAGCAGCACGGGTGCCGGCGATGGCTACACCTTC
CDR3 length: 12; clone size: -; V gene: TRBV5-8; J gene: TRBJ1-5; D gene: -; CDR3 protein: CASSFQGGPQHF; CDR3 DNA: TGTGCCAGCAGCTTCCAGGGTGGCCCCCAGCATTTT
CDR3 length: 14; clone size: -; V gene: TRBV6-5; J gene: TRBJ2-7; D gene: TRBD1; CDR3 protein: CASKRQGGSYEQYF; CDR3 DNA: TGTGCCAGCAAGAGACAGGGTGGCTCCTACGAGCAGTACTTC
CDR3 length: 15; clone size: -; V gene: TRBV5-1; J gene: TRBJ2-3; D gene: -; CDR3 protein: CASSLEGGRPDTQYF; CDR3 DNA: TGCGCCAGCAGCTTGGAGGGGGGGCGCCCAGATACGCAGTATTTT
CDR3 length: 15; clone size: -; V gene: TRBV15; J gene: TRBJ1-2; D gene: -; CDR3 protein: CATSTPGLGVYGYTF; CDR3 DNA: TGTGCCACCAGCACACCCGGATTAGGGGTCTATGGCTACACCTTC
CDR3 length: 15; clone size: -; V gene: TRBV5-1; J gene: TRBJ1-2; D gene: -; CDR3 protein: CASSLRQAAGYGYTF; CDR3 DNA: TGCGCCAGCAGCTTACGTCAGGCTGCCGGCTATGGCTACACCTTC
CDR3 length: 13; clone size: once; V gene: TRBV6-5; J gene: TRBJ1-3; D gene: -; CDR3 protein: CASRRGPGNTIYF; CDR3 DNA: TGTGCCAGCAGACGGGGGCCTGGAAACACCATATATTTT
CDR3 length: 13; clone size: -; V gene: TRBV7-3; J gene: TRBJ1-1; D gene: -; CDR3 protein: CASSFGQGGEAFF; CDR3 DNA: TGTGCCAGCAGCTTCGGGCAGGGCGGGGAAGCTTTCTTT
CDR3 length: 16; clone size: -; V gene: TRBV9; J gene: TRBJ1-2; D gene: -; CDR3 protein: CASSVGQKGSNYGYTF; CDR3 DNA: TGTGCCAGCAGCGTAGGACAGAAGGGCAGTAACTATGGCTACACCTTC
CDR3 length: 12; clone size: -; V gene: TRBV7-2; J gene: TRBJ1-2; D gene: -; CDR3 protein: CASSQGTIGYTF; CDR3 DNA: TGTGCCAGCAGCCAAGGGACAATTGGCTACACCTTC
CDR3 length: 14; clone size: -; V gene: TRBV28; J gene: TRBJ1-2; D gene: -; CDR3 protein: CASSINRDNYGYTF; CDR3 DNA: TGTGCCAGCAGTATTAACAGGGATAACTATGGCTACACCTTC
CDR3 length: 16; clone size: -; V gene: TRBV6-5; J gene: TRBJ1-1; D gene: TRBD1; CDR3 protein: CASSYSIGQGYTEAFF; CDR3 DNA: TGTGCCAGCAGTTACTCGATAGGACAGGGGTACACTGAAGCTTTCTTT